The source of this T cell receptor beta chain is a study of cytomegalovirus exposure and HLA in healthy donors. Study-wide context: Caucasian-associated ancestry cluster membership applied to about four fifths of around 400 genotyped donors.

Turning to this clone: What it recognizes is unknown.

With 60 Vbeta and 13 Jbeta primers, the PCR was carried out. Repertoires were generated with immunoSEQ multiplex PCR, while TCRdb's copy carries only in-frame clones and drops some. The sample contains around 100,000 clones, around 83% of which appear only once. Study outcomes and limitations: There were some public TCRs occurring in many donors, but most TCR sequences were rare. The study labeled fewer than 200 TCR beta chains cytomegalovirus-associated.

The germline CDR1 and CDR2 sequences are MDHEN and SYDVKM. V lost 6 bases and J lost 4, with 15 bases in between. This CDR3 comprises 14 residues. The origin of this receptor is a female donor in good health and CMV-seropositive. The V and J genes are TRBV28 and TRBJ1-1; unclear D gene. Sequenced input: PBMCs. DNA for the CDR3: TGTGCCAGCAGCCCCGTTTCTCCCGGCACTGAAGCTTTCTTT. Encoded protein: CASSPVSPGTEAFF.